Following are 24 T cell receptor beta chains from one sample sequenced in a study of blood T cells in healthy people across ages. A sample-barcoded 5' primer and a J-beta primer mix were used in a second PCR of about 6 to 12 cycles. TCRdb redid the calling of the 5' RACE reads with MiXCR, one entry per CDR3 protein. Counted here are approximately 770,000 distinct CDR3 sequences, 55% to 75% occurring once; the ten biggest clones make up over 20%. The sample was blood. The receptors here all came from a man aged 30-40 years in good health.

Turning to this clonotype: Being one base from a much bigger clone, this may be a read error. The rearrangement joins TRBV4-2 to TRBJ2-4; D tentatively reads TRBD1 or TRBD2 (5 bases each). Matching the DNA end better, TRBJ2-7 makes the J call doubtful. The V gene's germline CDR1 is LGHNA and CDR2 YNFKEQ. The CDR3 spans 13 residues. The CDR3 bases are TGTGCCAGCAGCCGGGGGACCTCCGACGAGCAGTACTTC. It is translated as CASSRGTSDEQYF.

This clonotype was recorded only once. The CDR3 DNA follows: TGTGCCAGCAGTCCCTCCTGGGGAAACTTGATAGAGACCCAGTACTTC. Its translation is CASSPSWGNLIETQYF. The V gene is TRBV27, the J gene TRBJ2-5, with unresolved D. Germline lookup yields CDR1 MNHEY and CDR2 SMNVEV (reference sequence). The CDR3 is 16 amino acids. The V and J ends lost 5 bases and 4 bases respectively, with 20 bases between them.

CDR3 DNA sequence: TGTGCCAGCAGCCAAGAGAAGCGGGGCACCGGGGAGCTGTTTTTT. Residues: CASSQEKRGTGELFF. V and J are TRBV3-1 and TRBJ2-2; TRBD2 matches 7 bases. This CDR3 is built from 15 residues. With 0 bases clipped from V and 4 bases from J, the junction kept 2 bases outside the gene matches. Germline V lookup: CDR1 LGHDT, CDR2 YNNKEL (reference sequence).

V usage is TRBV6-2 or TRBV6-3 and J usage is TRBJ2-1, with 8 bases matching TRBD2. The V gene's germline CDR1 is MNHEY and CDR2 SVGEGT. V lost 3 bases to trimming and J lost 7 bases; unmatched junction nucleotides: 5. The CDR3 has 14 residues. CDR3 nucleotide sequence: TGTGCCAGCAGTTATTACGGGGGGGTAAATGAGCAGTTCTTC. Amino acid sequence: CASSYYGGVNEQFF.

The V call is TRBV4-1, the J call TRBJ2-7; 8 bases fit TRBD1. The CDR3 sequence is 18 residues long. After removal of 0 bases from V and 2 bases from J, the junction contained 12 bases not matched to a gene. Germline V gene sequence: CDR1 MGHRA, CDR2 YSYEKL. CDR3 in DNA: TGCGCCAGCAGCCAAGAAAGGAATGGCAGGGGGCCCCCCTACGAGCAGTACTTC. This gives the protein CASSQERNGRGPPYEQYF.

This clonotype has only a few counts. The V gene is TRBV20-1, the J gene TRBJ2-5; 10 bases are shared with TRBD1. The length of the CDR3 is 17 residues. The germline V gene has CDR1 DFQATT and CDR2 SNEGSKA (reference sequence). V shed 5 bases, J shed 5 bases, and the junction held 17 bases outside the gene matches. CDR3 bases: TGCAGTGCTGCGCCTCCCTCCGGGACAGGGGTTTCGGAGACCCAGTACTTC. This translates into CSAAPPSGTGVSETQYF.

The rearrangement joins TRBV25-1 to TRBJ1-5; 8 bases line up with TRBD1. This CDR3 has 16 amino acids. Trimming cost V 1 base and J 7 bases; bases outside gene matches: 9. Germline V lookup: CDR1 MGHDK, CDR2 SYGVNS. The CDR3 protein is CASSESRGTGGQPQHF. The CDR3 region has the DNA TGTGCCAGCAGTGAATCGAGGGGGACAGGAGGGCAGCCCCAGCATTTT.

CDR3 sequence: CASRLWDTNTEAFF. CDR3 in DNA: TGTGCCAGCAGACTCTGGGATACCAACACTGAAGCTTTCTTT. The chain couples TRBV28 to TRBJ1-1, with D unresolved. Looked up from germline, CDR1 is MDHEN and CDR2 is SYDVKM. This CDR3 spans 14 amino acids. Trimming pared 6 bases from V and 2 bases from J, leaving 13 bases between.

The rearrangement uses TRBV29-1 and TRBJ1-5; D may be TRBD1 (5 bases). Trimming cost V 4 bases and J 2 bases, with 12 bases left between them. Germline loops: CDR1 SQVTM, CDR2 ANQGSEA. The length of the CDR3 is 14 residues. CDR3 sequence reads: CSVVQGGGNQPQHF. The CDR3 coding sequence is TGCAGCGTTGTGCAGGGTGGAGGCAATCAGCCCCAGCATTTT.

CDR3 nucleotides: TGCGCCAGCTCTGGTCCGGGACCTCACTCCGACGATGAGCAGTTCTTC. As protein: CASSGPGPHSDDEQFF. V and J are TRBV5-1 and TRBJ2-1; tentatively, D is TRBD1 or TRBD2 (5 bases each). The CDR3 is made up of 16 amino acids. V lost 7 bases, J lost 8 bases, and 25 bases lay in between. Germline CDR1 reads SGHRS; CDR2 reads YFSETQ.

This clonotype occurred once. The chain combines TRBV10-3 with TRBJ2-1; TRBD1 aligns across 7 bases. Germline CDR1 and CDR2: ENHRY and SYGVKD. The V gene end was trimmed by 2 bases and the J gene end by 8 bases; junction bases not matched to a gene: 9. The CDR3 has 15 amino acids. The CDR3 loop reads CAISEPGQIDDEQFF. The CDR3 DNA is TGTGCCATCAGTGAGCCGGGACAGATTGACGATGAGCAGTTCTTC.

J is TRBJ1-4 and V is TRBV12-3 or TRBV12-4; D is unclear. V was pared by 8 bases and J by 6 bases, with 13 bases between. This CDR3 has 13 residues. The CDR3 DNA reads as TGTGCCAGCCTCAGGCACGGAGATGAAAAACTGTTTTTT. Its translation is CASLRHGDEKLFF.

The V call is TRBV2, the J call TRBJ1-2; 7 nucleotides align to TRBD1. The CDR3 extends over 16 amino acids. V lost 5 bases to trimming and J lost 4 bases; unmatched junction nucleotides: 13. Germline CDR1 SNHLY, CDR2 FYNNEI. CDR3 in DNA: TGTGCCAGCAGTCTAACCCCCGTAGGGGGCTCCTATGGCTACACCTTC. Protein product: CASSLTPVGGSYGYTF.

The rearrangement links TRBV2 to TRBJ2-4, with 7 bases aligning to TRBD1. The assigned J gene may be wrong: the sequence end matches TRBJ2-5 better. Germline CDR1 reads SNHLY; CDR2 reads FYNNEI. The CDR3 runs to 15 residues. CDR3: CASSGQGSRGETQYF. The CDR3 coding sequence is TGTGCCAGCAGTGGACAGGGCAGCCGGGGAGAGACCCAGTACTTC.

The sample holds one count of this clonotype. The V call is TRBV6-5, the J call TRBJ2-5, with a possible D match to TRBD1 (6 bases). V lost 4 bases, J lost 5 bases, and 14 bases lay in between. The CDR3 is 14 residues long. Germline lookup yields CDR1 MNHEY and CDR2 SVGAGI. This CDR3 reads CASSLSRDIETQYF. CDR3 nucleotide sequence: TGTGCCAGCAGTTTGAGCCGGGACATCGAGACCCAGTACTTC.

The chain couples TRBV19 to TRBJ1-1; D is uncertain. The CDR3 runs 15 residues. The germline V gene has CDR1 LNHDA and CDR2 SQIVND (reference sequence). Trimming took off 5 bases at V and 3 bases at J, with 16 bases between the two ends. The CDR3 bases are TGTGCCAGTAGTCCCCTCGGGGTAAGGGACACTGAAGCTTTCTTT. Its protein product is CASSPLGVRDTEAFF.

The chain recombines TRBV6-6 with TRBJ2-6; unclear D gene. This CDR3 comprises 16 residues. V shed 0 bases and J shed 4 bases, with 10 bases lying between them. Per germline, CDR1 MNHNY and CDR2 SVGAGI (reference sequence). The chain's CDR3 is CASSYSDQLGANVLTF. In nucleotides, the CDR3 is TGTGCCAGCAGTTACTCCGATCAATTGGGGGCCAACGTCCTGACTTTC.

DNA for the CDR3: TGCGCCAGCAGCCAAGATCGGTCCCCGAATAATGAGCAGTTCTTC. It translates to CASSQDRSPNNEQFF. The genes are TRBV4-3 and TRBJ2-1; D gene ambiguous. The CDR3 length is 15 residues. Between the trimmed V and J ends, which lost 0 bases and 7 bases, there was a span of 13 bases. In germline, CDR1 is LGHNA, CDR2 YSLEER.

This clonotype was detected only a few times. The gene calls are TRBV29-1 and TRBJ2-3; no clear D. The V end was cut by 3 bases, the J end by 5 bases, with 3 bases between. Looked up from germline, CDR1 is SQVTM and CDR2 is ANQGSEA. The CDR3 sequence is 10 residues long. In nucleotides, the CDR3 is TGCAGCGTTGAGGAAGATACGCAGTATTTT. Its translation: CSVEEDTQYF.

The chain links TRBV27 to TRBJ2-1; 8 bases are shared with TRBD2. The junction had 3 bases not matched to a gene; V was cut back by 4 bases and J by 4 bases. The CDR3 has 14 residues. Looked up from germline, CDR1 is MNHEY and CDR2 is SMNVEV (reference sequence). CDR3 nucleotides: TGTGCCAGCAGTTGGTCGGGAGGGTACAATGAGCAGTTCTTC. Translating gives CASSWSGGYNEQFF.

The chain carries TRBV5-1 and TRBJ2-6; D possibly corresponds to TRBD1 (5 bases). The CDR3 has 16 amino acids. The V gene's germline CDR1 is SGHRS and CDR2 YFSETQ. V was clipped by 0 bases and J by 2 bases, with 9 bases between them. The CDR3 sequence: CASSLERGAGANVLTF. CDR3 coding DNA: TGCGCCAGCAGCTTGGAAAGGGGTGCTGGGGCCAACGTCCTGACTTTC.

The chain recombines TRBV13 with TRBJ2-5; 7 bases are shared with TRBD2. The end of the DNA is better explained by TRBJ2-7, so the J call may be wrong. CDR3 size: 15 residues. Germline V gives CDR1 PRHDT, CDR2 FYEKMQ (reference sequence). The CDR3 sequence: CASSFSSGNFHEQYF. CDR3 coding DNA: TGTGCCAGCAGTTTCTCCAGCGGGAACTTCCACGAGCAGTACTTC.

This rearrangement joins TRBV2 to TRBJ1-5; D gene unclear. The CDR3 is made up of 13 amino acids. Germline V gene sequence: CDR1 SNHLY, CDR2 FYNNEI. Trimming left V 8 bases short and J 4 bases short, with 12 bases between. As DNA, the CDR3 is TGTGCCAGCGCAGGTTTGGAAAATCAGCCCCAGCATTTT. It codes for CASAGLENQPQHF.

The chain carries TRBV5-1 and TRBJ2-1, with TRBD2 matching 9 bases. V was clipped by 0 bases and J by 7 bases; unmatched bases: 8. CDR1 and CDR2 (germline): SGHRS, YFSETQ. CDR3 size: 16 residues. The CDR3: CASSLVRGGADNEQFF. CDR3 bases: TGCGCCAGCAGCTTGGTGCGCGGGGGGGCCGATAATGAGCAGTTCTTC.